Here is one T cell receptor beta chain with its context. The donor population consisted of healthy HIV-negative adults with no recent acute infections or vaccinations. The sample belongs to a study of shared clonotypes between healthy human individuals. Study background: The study drew on a couple of women and a few men aged 18 to 49 as donors.

Looked up from germline, CDR1 is MRHNA and CDR2 is SNTAGT. Trimming removed 4 bases from V and 1 base from J, with 10 bases in between. The CDR3 loop spans 15 amino acids. The study ran the assay at deep level. Here immunoSEQ multiplex PCR was the method, and the copy in TCRdb shows in-frame clones only, minus some. The sample yields about 560,000 clones, around 80% seen once. The chain joins TRBV6-4 to TRBJ2-2; D remains ambiguous. This receptor was identified in a woman aged 40 to 50 in good health. Some clones in this sample may be carry-over from other donors' samples. Input material: PBMCs. CDR3 loop: CASSAQVGNTGELFF. CDR3 sequence (DNA): TGTGCCAGCAGTGCCCAAGTGGGGAACACCGGGGAGCTGTTTTTT.